These 25 T cell receptor beta chains were all obtained from the same sample, sequenced in a study of brain T cells in children with intractable seizures. Time point here: blood from clinic visit 5 months post-surgery; TSC patient then seizure free. Profiled with immunoSEQ multiplex PCR; TCRdb holds only in-frame clones, not every one. The table lists 340,000 or so clones, more than 85% of them singletons. Here the sequenced sample was peripheral blood, taken 4 to 6 months after surgery. Source of these receptors: a boy younger than two with tuberous sclerosis and intractable seizures.

The chain links TRBV9 to TRBJ2-7; D possibly uses TRBD1 or TRBD2 (5 bases each). CDR1 and CDR2 (germline): SGDLS, YYNGEE. The length of the CDR3 is 17 residues. The V gene lost 0 bases and the J gene lost 2 bases, with 18 bases spanning the gap. The CDR3 DNA is TGTGCCAGCAGCGTAGACGAGGGGACCGCCGGGACCTACGAGCAGTACTTC. This gives the protein CASSVDEGTAGTYEQYF.

CDR3: CASSGTANSPLHF. As DNA, the CDR3 is TGTGCCAGCAGCGGGACAGCAAATTCACCCCTCCACTTT. The chain links TRBV11-3 to TRBJ1-6, with 7 bases lining up with TRBD1. Germline trimming cut 5 bases from V and 7 bases from J; bases unmatched to any gene: 2. The germline CDR1 and CDR2 sequences are SGHNT and YENEEA. There are 13 residues in the CDR3.

The V and J genes are TRBV7-3 and TRBJ2-2, with TRBD1 matching over 8 bases. V lost 5 bases to trimming and J lost 3 bases; unmatched junction nucleotides: 5. The length of the CDR3 is 15 residues. Germline V lookup: CDR1 SGHTA, CDR2 FQGTGA. CDR3 protein: CASSHMDRDTGELFF. DNA of the CDR3: TGTGCCAGCAGCCACATGGACAGGGACACCGGGGAGCTGTTTTTT.

The rearrangement uses TRBV7-9 and TRBJ2-3; possibly TRBD1 or TRBD2 for D (6 bases each). The CDR3 runs 14 residues. Per the germline V gene, CDR1 is SEHNR and CDR2 is FQNEAQ (reference sequence). V gave up 8 bases and J gave up 5 bases, with 17 bases separating them. In DNA form, the CDR3 reads TGTGCCAGCGTAGGGGGGACTCCTGGAGATACGCAGTATTTT. This gives the protein CASVGGTPGDTQYF.

This clone was counted once. The genes are TRBV9 and TRBJ2-5; 9 nucleotides match TRBD2. CDR3 length: 16 residues. Germline CDR1 and CDR2: SGDLS and YYNGEE. The V and J ends lost 0 bases and 5 bases, in that order; junction bases with no gene match: 8. Written as DNA, the CDR3 is TGTGCCAGCAGCGTAGAAGGCCTAGCGGGGCACGAGACCCAGTACTTC. The encoded protein is CASSVEGLAGHETQYF.

V gene TRBV19 combines with J gene TRBJ2-7; TRBD1 might be the D (5 bases). The CDR3 extends over 16 amino acids. The V and J ends lost 3 bases and 0 bases respectively, with 15 bases between them. Germline CDR1 and CDR2: LNHDA and SQIVND (reference sequence). The CDR3 sequence: CASSIKTGSSSYEQYF. The CDR3 coding sequence is TGTGCCAGTAGTATCAAAACAGGTTCTTCCTCCTACGAGCAGTACTTC. The complete variable domain, with remaining parts taken from reference TRBV19 and TRBJ2-7, reads DGGITQSPKYLFRKEGQNVTLSCEQNLNHDAMYWYRQDPGQGLRLIYYSQIVNDFQKGDIAEGYSVSREKKESFPLTVTSAQKNPTAFYLCASSIKTGSSSYEQYFGPGTRLTVT.

The chain couples TRBV3-1 (or the pseudogene TRBV3-2) to TRBJ1-1; D is possibly TRBD1 (5 bases). Germline-derived CDR1 and CDR2 are LGHDT and YNNKEL (reference sequence). This CDR3 has 14 residues. The V gene lost 2 bases and the J gene lost 0 bases, with 7 bases spanning the gap. In nucleotides, the CDR3 is TGTGCCAGCAGCCAAAACAGGTTGAACACTGAAGCTTTCTTT. It is translated as CASSQNRLNTEAFF.

The genes are TRBV21-1 and TRBJ1-2; the table calls TRBD1, which could not be checked here. TRBV21-1 is termed a pseudogene. The CDR3 has 12 amino acids. The CDR3 DNA reads as TGTGCCAGCAGTCGGACAGAGTATGGCTACACCTTC. Residues: CASSRTEYGYTF.

The chain is built from TRBV3-1 (or the pseudogene TRBV3-2) and TRBJ2-3; D uncertain. The CDR3 consists of 12 residues. Trimming stripped 4 bases from V and 4 bases from J, with 6 bases between. Germline CDR1 and CDR2: LGHDT and YNNKEL (reference sequence). The CDR3 sequence is CASSRTSDTQYF. The CDR3 DNA sequence: TGTGCCAGCAGCCGGACCTCAGATACGCAGTATTTT.

In DNA form, the CDR3 reads TGTGCCAGCAGTTTTAACCTGGGGACTAATGAAAAACTGTTTTTT. Translation gives CASSFNLGTNEKLFF. The chain uses TRBV7-9 and TRBJ1-4; D gene unclear. The germline V gene has CDR1 SEHNR and CDR2 FQNEAQ (reference sequence). The CDR3 extends over 15 amino acids. V was clipped by 6 bases and J by 2 bases, with 13 bases between them. Variable domain in full (rest from reference TRBV7-9 and TRBJ1-4): DTGVSQNPRHKITKRGQNVTFRCDPISEHNRLYWYRQTLGQGPEFLTYFQNEAQLEKSRLLSDRFSAERPKGSFSTLEIQRTEQGDSAMYLCASSFNLGTNEKLFFGSGTQLSVL.

This clone was counted a few times. The rearrangement links TRBV7-9 to TRBJ1-5; D is possibly TRBD1 (6 bases). The V gene lost 1 base and the J gene lost 0 bases, with 10 bases spanning the gap. Germline lookup yields CDR1 SEHNR and CDR2 FQNEAQ (reference sequence). CDR3 length equals 16 residues. CDR3 residues: CASSLVGTTSNQPQHF. As DNA, the CDR3 is TGTGCCAGCAGCTTAGTGGGGACAACTAGCAATCAGCCCCAGCATTTT.

The chain links TRBV10-3 to TRBJ2-3; unclear D gene. The CDR3 is 16 residues long. The V gene's germline CDR1 is ENHRY and CDR2 SYGVKD. The V end was cut by 1 base, the J end by 1 base, with 12 bases between. CDR3 sequence: CAISELAVFGTDTQYF. CDR3 bases: TGTGCCATCAGTGAGTTGGCAGTTTTTGGCACAGATACGCAGTATTTT.

This clone was seen only once. The gene calls are TRBV7-9 and TRBJ2-2, with 10 bases fitting TRBD2. Germline assignment: CDR1 SEHNR and CDR2 FQNEAQ (reference sequence). The CDR3 covers 17 residues. The trim removed 5 bases at V and 5 bases at J, leaving 11 bases unmatched. This CDR3 reads CASSPNPSSGRTGELFF. CDR3 nucleotide sequence: TGTGCCAGCAGCCCGAATCCCAGTAGCGGGAGGACCGGGGAGCTGTTTTTT. Together with reference TRBV7-9 and TRBJ2-2, the CDR3 gives the full variable domain: DTGVSQNPRHKITKRGQNVTFRCDPISEHNRLYWYRQTLGQGPEFLTYFQNEAQLEKSRLLSDRFSAERPKGSFSTLEIQRTEQGDSAMYLCASSPNPSSGRTGELFFGEGSRLTVL.

This chain connects TRBV7-9 to TRBJ1-1; D remains ambiguous. The ends were cut back, 5 bases at V and 4 bases at J, with 11 bases in the middle. This CDR3 is 13 amino acids long. Germline V gives CDR1 SEHNR, CDR2 FQNEAQ (reference sequence). CDR3 residues: CASSPREGTEAFF. CDR3 nucleotides: TGTGCCAGCAGCCCTAGGGAGGGCACTGAAGCTTTCTTT.

This rearrangement joins TRBV28 to TRBJ2-2; D not certain. The CDR3 is made up of 18 amino acids. Germline V lookup: CDR1 MDHEN, CDR2 SYDVKM. V was shortened by 3 bases and J by 0 bases, with 17 bases between the two germline ends. As DNA, the CDR3 is TGTGCCAGCAGTTTTCTGTATCGAGGCTCCACGAACACCGGGGAGCTGTTTTTT. Translated, it gives CASSFLYRGSTNTGELFF.

The chain links TRBV4-1 to TRBJ1-6; D unclear. Germline V gives CDR1 MGHRA, CDR2 YSYEKL. This CDR3 spans 13 amino acids. The germline V and J ends were trimmed by 0 bases and 8 bases, with 5 bases remaining between them. As DNA, the CDR3 is TGCGCCAGCAGCCAAGAAAGAGATTCACCCCTCCACTTT. Its translation is CASSQERDSPLHF.

J is TRBJ2-1 and V is TRBV11-1, with no clear D. The CDR3 is 13 amino acids. The germline CDR1 and CDR2 sequences are SGHAT and FQDESV (reference sequence). V was pared by 1 base and J by 5 bases, with 6 bases between. CDR3 residues: CASSLDGDNEQFF. The CDR3, as DNA: TGTGCCAGCAGCTTAGACGGCGACAATGAGCAGTTCTTC.

This chain's CDR3 is CASTAGGGKVNTEAFF. The CDR3 region has the DNA TGTGCCAGCACCGCCGGGGGGGGGAAGGTAAACACTGAAGCTTTCTTT. The V gene is TRBV7-8, the J gene TRBJ1-1; D is possibly TRBD1 (5 bases). The CDR3 runs to 16 residues. Germline V CDR1 and CDR2: SGHVS, FQNEAQ. With 7 bases removed from V and 2 bases from J, the gap between germline ends came to 20 bases.

This chain connects TRBV3-1 (or the pseudogene TRBV3-2) to TRBJ2-3; 11 nucleotides line up with TRBD2. Looked up from germline, CDR1 is LGHDT and CDR2 is YNNKEL (reference sequence). J lost 2 bases, V lost 1 base, and 2 bases had no gene match. This CDR3 comprises 16 residues. The CDR3 region is CASSQASGGTTDTQYF. CDR3 sequence (DNA): TGTGCCAGCAGCCAAGCTAGCGGGGGGACCACAGATACGCAGTATTTT.

The rearrangement joins TRBV15 to TRBJ1-5, with TRBD1 as a possible D gene (5 bases). Trimming took off 3 bases at V and 3 bases at J, with 9 bases between the two ends. The CDR3 runs 14 residues. The germline V gene has CDR1 LNHNV and CDR2 YYDKDF (reference sequence). CDR3 loop: CATSRGPPNQPQHF. Here the CDR3 DNA reads TGTGCCACCAGCAGGGGACCGCCCAATCAGCCCCAGCATTTT.

This clone was detected only once. The CDR3 DNA is TGTGCCAGCAGCCAAGATCGGCGCGAGCGGGGAAATGAGCAGTTCTTC. This codes for CASSQDRRERGNEQFF. This chain joins TRBV3-1 (or the pseudogene TRBV3-2) and TRBJ2-1, with 7 bases aligning to TRBD2. Germline CDR1 is LGHDT and CDR2 is YNNKEL (reference sequence). This CDR3 is 16 amino acids long. After removal of 0 bases from V and 7 bases from J, the junction contained 9 bases not matched to a gene.

This clone was detected once. This CDR3 reads CASSHPGTPGSYNEQFF. CDR3 nucleotides: TGCGCCAGCAGCCATCCCGGGACCCCCGGCTCCTACAATGAGCAGTTCTTC. The chain is built from TRBV4-1 and TRBJ2-1, with D perhaps being TRBD1 or TRBD2 (5 bases each). The V end was cut by 3 bases, the J end by 0 bases, with 15 bases between. This CDR3 has 17 residues. Germline V gene lookup returns CDR1 MGHRA and CDR2 YSYEKL.

The chain is built from TRBV7-6 and TRBJ1-2, with TRBD1 matching over 8 bases. The CDR3 consists of 15 residues. Germline V gene lookup returns CDR1 SGHVS and CDR2 FNYEAQ. V lost 5 bases and J lost 8; bases outside the gene matches: 13. Here the CDR3 DNA reads TGTGCCAGCAGCCTAGGGGACAGGCATATCGGAGGCTACACCTTC. Translating gives CASSLGDRHIGGYTF.

The J gene is TRBJ1-2, the V gene TRBV2; D perhaps matches TRBD1 (5 bases). This CDR3 is 16 amino acids long. Germline CDR1 and CDR2: SNHLY and FYNNEI. V was trimmed by 1 base and J by 3 bases, leaving 15 bases between them. Written as DNA, the CDR3 is TGTGCCAGCAGTGAAGGCCAGGGAAGCGAGCACTATGGCTACACCTTC. Its translation is CASSEGQGSEHYGYTF.

The chain links TRBV19 to TRBJ1-6; D gene uncertain. Per germline, CDR1 LNHDA and CDR2 SQIVND (reference sequence). This CDR3 contains 17 residues. With 3 bases removed from V and 7 bases from J, the gap between germline ends came to 19 bases. CDR3: CASSIYTPRSSNSPLHF. The DNA for the CDR3 is TGTGCCAGTAGTATCTACACCCCAAGATCCTCAAATTCACCCCTCCACTTT.